The clone carrying this T cell receptor beta chain appeared a few times. Its target is not known. The data were obtained in a study of T-cell reconstitution after alpha-beta-depleted transplantation in children. General observations from the study: There were reportedly several hundred expanded graft clones from which alpha-beta T cells came about two months after transplant.

As it was prepared, the TCRbeta library received unique molecular identifiers. In TCRdb, the PCR reads were re-called with MiXCR into one record per CDR3 protein. The sample has 750,000 to 950,000 distinct CDR3 sequences, roughly 15% seen once. The V and J ends lost 1 base and 1 base respectively, with 11 bases between them. Germline-derived CDR1 and CDR2 are SGHRS and YFSETQ. The CDR3 loop spans 15 amino acids. Sequencing was performed on PBMCs, mostly from graft donor cells, taken 360 days after TCRalphabeta/CD19-depleted stem cell transplant. V and J are TRBV5-1 and TRBJ2-5; D may be TRBD1 (6 bases). The receptor's source is a male patient aged 10 to 17 who had a stem cell transplant for acute lymphoblastic leukemia, so the T cells may come from the graft donor. The CDR3 region is CASSLTQTGQETQYF. The DNA of the CDR3 is TGCGCCAGCAGCTTGACGCAGACAGGCCAAGAGACCCAGTACTTC.